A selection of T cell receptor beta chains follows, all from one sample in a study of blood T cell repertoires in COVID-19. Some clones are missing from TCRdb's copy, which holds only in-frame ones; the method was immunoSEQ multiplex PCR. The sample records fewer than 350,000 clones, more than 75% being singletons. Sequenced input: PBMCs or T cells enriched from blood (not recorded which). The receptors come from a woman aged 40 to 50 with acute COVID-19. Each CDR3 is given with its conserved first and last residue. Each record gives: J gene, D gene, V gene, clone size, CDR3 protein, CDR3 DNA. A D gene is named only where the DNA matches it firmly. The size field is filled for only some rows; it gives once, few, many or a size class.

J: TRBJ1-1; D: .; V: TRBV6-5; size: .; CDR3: CASSYSGVTEAFF; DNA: TGTGCCAGCAGTTATTCAGGGGTTACTGAAGCTTTCTTT
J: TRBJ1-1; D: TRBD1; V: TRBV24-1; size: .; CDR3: CATSGGTGATEAFF; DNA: TGTGCCACCAGTGGGGGGACAGGGGCAACTGAAGCTTTCTTT
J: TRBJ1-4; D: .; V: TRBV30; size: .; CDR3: CAWSRGRSNEKLFF; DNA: TGTGCCTGGAGCCGAGGCCGATCTAATGAAAAACTGTTTTTT
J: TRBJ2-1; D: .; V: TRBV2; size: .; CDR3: CAGGRSSYNEQFF; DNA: TGTGCCGGGGGGAGGAGCTCCTACAATGAGCAGTTCTTC
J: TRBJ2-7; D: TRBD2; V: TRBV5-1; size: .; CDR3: CASSGGGAASYEQYF; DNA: TGCGCCAGCAGCGGCGGGGGGGCAGCCTCCTACGAGCAGTACTTC
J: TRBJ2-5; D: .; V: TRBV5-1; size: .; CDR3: CASSSHRGGETQYF; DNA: TGCGCCAGCAGCTCCCATAGGGGCGGCGAGACCCAGTACTTC
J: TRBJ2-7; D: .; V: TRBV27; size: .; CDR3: CASSIEGSRLTGYEQYF; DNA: TGTGCCAGCAGCATAGAGGGAAGTAGACTTACTGGCTACGAGCAGTACTTC
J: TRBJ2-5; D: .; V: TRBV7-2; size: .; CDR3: CASSLDRAKETQYF; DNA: TGTGCCAGCAGCTTAGACAGGGCTAAAGAGACCCAGTACTTC
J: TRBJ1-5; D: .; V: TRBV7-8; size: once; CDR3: CASRPAEGGQPQHF; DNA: TGTGCCAGCAGACCCGCGGAGGGCGGACAGCCCCAGCATTTT
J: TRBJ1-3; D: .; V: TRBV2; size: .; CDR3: CASSEQGAGGNTIYF; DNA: TGTGCCAGCAGTGAACAGGGAGCGGGTGGAAACACCATATATTTT
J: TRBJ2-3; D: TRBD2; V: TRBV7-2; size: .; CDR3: CASSLGRTSGRGADTQYF; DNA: TGTGCCAGCAGCTTAGGCCGGACTAGCGGGAGGGGGGCAGATACGCAGTATTTT
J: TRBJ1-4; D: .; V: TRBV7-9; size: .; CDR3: CASSPVAGDEKLFF; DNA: TGTGCCAGCAGCCCAGTCGCGGGGGATGAAAAACTGTTTTTT
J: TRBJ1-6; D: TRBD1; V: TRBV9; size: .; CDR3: CASSVETGVNSPLHF; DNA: TGTGCCAGCAGCGTAGAGACAGGGGTAAATTCACCCCTCCACTTT
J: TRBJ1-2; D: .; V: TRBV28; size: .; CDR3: CASTEGVPTANYGYTF; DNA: TGTGCCAGCACCGAAGGAGTGCCAACCGCTAACTATGGCTACACCTTC
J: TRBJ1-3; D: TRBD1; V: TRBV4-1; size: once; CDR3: CASSPAVVDRGNTIYF; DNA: TGCGCCAGCAGCCCCGCCGTCGTGGACAGGGGAAACACCATATATTTT
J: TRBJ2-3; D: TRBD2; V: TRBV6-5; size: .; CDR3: CASRPAGLGEDTQYF; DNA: TGTGCCAGCAGACCCGCGGGACTAGGGGAAGATACGCAGTATTTT
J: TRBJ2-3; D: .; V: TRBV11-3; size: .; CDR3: CASSLGAARTDTQYF; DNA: TGTGCCAGCAGCTTAGGGGCAGCCCGCACAGATACGCAGTATTTT
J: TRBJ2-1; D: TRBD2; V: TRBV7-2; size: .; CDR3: CASSPGTSVYNEQFF; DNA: TGTGCCAGCAGTCCCGGGACTAGCGTCTACAATGAGCAGTTCTTC
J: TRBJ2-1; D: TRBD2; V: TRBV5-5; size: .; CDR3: CASSTQAGGAYNEQFF; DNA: TGTGCCAGCAGCACACAAGCCGGGGGGGCTTACAATGAGCAGTTCTTC
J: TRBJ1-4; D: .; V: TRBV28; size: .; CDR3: CASSLQGYELFF; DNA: TGTGCCAGCAGTCTACAGGGTTATGAACTGTTTTTT
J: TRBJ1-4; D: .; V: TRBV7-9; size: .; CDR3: CASSLGGQGNEKLFF; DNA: TGTGCCAGCAGCTTAGGGGGACAAGGGAACGAAAAACTGTTTTTT
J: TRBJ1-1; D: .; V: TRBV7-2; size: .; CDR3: CASRWGGDTEAFF; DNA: TGTGCCAGTAGGTGGGGGGGAGACACTGAAGCTTTCTTT